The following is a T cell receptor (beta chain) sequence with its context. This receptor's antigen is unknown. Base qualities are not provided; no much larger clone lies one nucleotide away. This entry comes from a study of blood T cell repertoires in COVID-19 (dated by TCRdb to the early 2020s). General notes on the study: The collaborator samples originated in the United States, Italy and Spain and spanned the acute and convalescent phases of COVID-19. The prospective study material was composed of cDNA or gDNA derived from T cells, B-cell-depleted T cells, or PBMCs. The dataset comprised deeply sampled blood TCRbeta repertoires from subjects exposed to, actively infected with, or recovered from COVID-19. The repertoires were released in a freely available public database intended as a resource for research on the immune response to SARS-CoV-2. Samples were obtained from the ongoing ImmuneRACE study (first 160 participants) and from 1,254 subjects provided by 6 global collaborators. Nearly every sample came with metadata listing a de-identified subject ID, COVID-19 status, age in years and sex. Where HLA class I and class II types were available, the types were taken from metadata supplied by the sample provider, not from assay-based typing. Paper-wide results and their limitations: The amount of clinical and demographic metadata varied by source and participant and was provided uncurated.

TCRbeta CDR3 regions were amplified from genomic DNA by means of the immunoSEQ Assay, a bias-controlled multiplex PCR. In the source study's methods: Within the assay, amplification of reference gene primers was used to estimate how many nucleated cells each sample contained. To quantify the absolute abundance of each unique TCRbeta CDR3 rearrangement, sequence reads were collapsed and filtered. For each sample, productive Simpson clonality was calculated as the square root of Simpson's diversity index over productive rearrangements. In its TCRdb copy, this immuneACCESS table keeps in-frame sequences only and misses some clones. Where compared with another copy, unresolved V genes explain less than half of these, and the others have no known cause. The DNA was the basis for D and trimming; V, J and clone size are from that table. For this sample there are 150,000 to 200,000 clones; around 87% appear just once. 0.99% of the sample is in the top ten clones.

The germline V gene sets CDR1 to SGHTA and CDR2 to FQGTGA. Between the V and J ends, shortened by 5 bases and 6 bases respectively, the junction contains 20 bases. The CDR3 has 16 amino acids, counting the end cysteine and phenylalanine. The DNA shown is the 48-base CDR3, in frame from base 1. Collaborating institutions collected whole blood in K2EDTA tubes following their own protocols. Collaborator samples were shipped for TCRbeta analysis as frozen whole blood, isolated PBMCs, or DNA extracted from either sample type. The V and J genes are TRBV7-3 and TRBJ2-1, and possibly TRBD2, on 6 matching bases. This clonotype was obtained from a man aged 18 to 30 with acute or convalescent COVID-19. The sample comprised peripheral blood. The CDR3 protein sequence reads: CASSQGGGVPTNEQFF. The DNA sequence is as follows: TGTGCCAGCAGCCAAGGTGGCGGGGTCCCCACCAATGAGCAGTTCTTC.